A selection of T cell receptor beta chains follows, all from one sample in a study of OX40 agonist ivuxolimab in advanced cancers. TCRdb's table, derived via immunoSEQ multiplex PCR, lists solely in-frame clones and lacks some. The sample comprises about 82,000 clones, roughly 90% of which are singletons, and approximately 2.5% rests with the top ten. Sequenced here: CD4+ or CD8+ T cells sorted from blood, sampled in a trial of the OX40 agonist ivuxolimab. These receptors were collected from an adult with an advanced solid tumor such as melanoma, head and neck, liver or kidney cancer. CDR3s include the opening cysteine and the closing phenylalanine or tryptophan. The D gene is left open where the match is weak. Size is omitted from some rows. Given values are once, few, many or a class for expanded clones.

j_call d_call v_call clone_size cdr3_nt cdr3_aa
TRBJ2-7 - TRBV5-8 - TGTGCCAGCAGCTTGGCCTACAGGAGCTCCTACGAGCAGTACTTC CASSLAYRSSYEQYF
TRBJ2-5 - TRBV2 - TGTGCCAGCGGGGGTCAGGGTCTCCCTCAAGAGACCCAGTACTTC CASGGQGLPQETQYF
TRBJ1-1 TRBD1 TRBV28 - TGTGCCAGCAGATTCACAGGGGAGGCTGAAGCTTTCTTT CASRFTGEAEAFF
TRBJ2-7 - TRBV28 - TGTGCCAGCAGTGTACCGGGACTCCTCTCCTACGAGCAGTACTTC CASSVPGLLSYEQYF
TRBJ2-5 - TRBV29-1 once TGCAGCGCCGGGGGGACAGGAGAGACCCAGTACTTC CSAGGTGETQYF
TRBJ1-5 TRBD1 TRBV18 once TGTGCCAGCTCTCGGACAGGGGGCAATCAGCCCCAGCATTTT CASSRTGGNQPQHF
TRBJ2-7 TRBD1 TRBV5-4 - TGTGCCAGCAGCTTGATAGGGGCAGGGGGCGACGAGCAGTACTTC CASSLIGAGGDEQYF
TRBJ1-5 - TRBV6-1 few TGTGCCAGCAGGACGTTAGGGGTGCAGCATTTT CASRTLGVQHF
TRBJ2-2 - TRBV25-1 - TGTGCCAGCAGTGCCCTCATCTACGGGGAGCTGTTTTTT CASSALIYGELFF
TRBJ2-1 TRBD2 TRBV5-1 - TGCGCCAGCAGCCCAGAGGGTAGCGGGAGCCCTTCGAGCTCCTACAATGAGCAGTTCTTC CASSPEGSGSPSSSYNEQFF
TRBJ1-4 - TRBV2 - TGTGCCACCTCTCAGGGATTTGAAAAACTGTTTTTT CATSQGFEKLFF
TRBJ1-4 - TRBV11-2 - TGTGCCAGCAGCTTACAGGGAACATTTGCAACTAATGAAAAACTGTTTTTT CASSLQGTFATNEKLFF
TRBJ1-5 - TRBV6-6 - TGTGCCAGCAGTTTTCAGCTCAATCAGCCCCAGCATTTT CASSFQLNQPQHF
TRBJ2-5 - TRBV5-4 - TGTGCCAGCAGCTTGGGTCGAGCGGAAGAGACCCAGTACTTC CASSLGRAEETQYF
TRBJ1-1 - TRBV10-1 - TGCGCCAGCAGTGGCGATTTGAACACTGAAGCTTTCTTT CASSGDLNTEAFF
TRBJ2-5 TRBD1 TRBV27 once TGTGCCAGCAGTTTAACCGGGACAGGGGGCTGGGAGACCCAGTACTTC CASSLTGTGGWETQYF
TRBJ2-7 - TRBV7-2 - TGTGCCAGCAGCCGCCAGGACGGGCCCTACGAGCAGTACTTC CASSRQDGPYEQYF
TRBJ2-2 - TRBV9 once TGTGCCAGCAGCGTAGGCGGGGCGAACACCGGGGAGCTGTTTTTT CASSVGGANTGELFF
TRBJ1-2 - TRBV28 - TGTGCCAGCAGTTTAACCCCCTCAGGGTATGGCTACACCTTC CASSLTPSGYGYTF
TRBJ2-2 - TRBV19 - TGTGCCAGTAGTCGGCAGGACGGAACAGCAAGGGAGCTGTTTTTT CASSRQDGTARELFF
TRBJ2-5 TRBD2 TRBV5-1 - TGCGCCAGCAGCTTGAGCGCTAGCGGGAGAGGGGTAGAGACCCAGTACTTC CASSLSASGRGVETQYF
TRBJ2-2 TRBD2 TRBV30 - TGTGCCTGGAGTGTGGGTAGCGGGAGAGGTCACACCGGGGAGCTGTTTTTT CAWSVGSGRGHTGELFF
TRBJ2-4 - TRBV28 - TGTGCCAGCTTAGGTGACGTGACCAAAAACATTCAGTACTTC CASLGDVTKNIQYF
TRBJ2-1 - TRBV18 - TGTGCCAGCTCACCATTGAGCGGAAACAATGAGCAGTTCTTC CASSPLSGNNEQFF
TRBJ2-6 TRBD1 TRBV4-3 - TGCGCCAGCAGCCAGCTGACAGGGACCCGGAGCTCTGGGGCCAACGTCCTGACTTTC CASSQLTGTRSSGANVLTF
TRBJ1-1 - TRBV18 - TGTGCCAGCTCACCAGGGATCACTGAAGCTTTCTTT CASSPGITEAFF
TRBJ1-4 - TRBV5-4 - TGTGCCAGCAGCTCCCAACGAGCAACTAATGAAAAACTGTTTTTT CASSSQRATNEKLFF
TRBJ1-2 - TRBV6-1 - TGTGCCAGCACCGCAACCGCGGGGCCATACACCTTC CASTATAGPYTF